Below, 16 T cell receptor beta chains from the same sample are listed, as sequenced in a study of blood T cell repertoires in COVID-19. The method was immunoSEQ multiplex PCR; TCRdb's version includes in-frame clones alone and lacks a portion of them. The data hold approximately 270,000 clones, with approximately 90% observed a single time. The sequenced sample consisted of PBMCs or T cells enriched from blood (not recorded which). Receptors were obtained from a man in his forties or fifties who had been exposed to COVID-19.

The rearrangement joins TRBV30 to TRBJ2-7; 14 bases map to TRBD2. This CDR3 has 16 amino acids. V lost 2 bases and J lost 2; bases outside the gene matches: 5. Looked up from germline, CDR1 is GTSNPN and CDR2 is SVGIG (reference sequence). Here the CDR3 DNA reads TGTGCCTGGAGTCCCGGGACTAGCGGGAGTACCTACGAGCAGTACTTC. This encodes CAWSPGTSGSTYEQYF.

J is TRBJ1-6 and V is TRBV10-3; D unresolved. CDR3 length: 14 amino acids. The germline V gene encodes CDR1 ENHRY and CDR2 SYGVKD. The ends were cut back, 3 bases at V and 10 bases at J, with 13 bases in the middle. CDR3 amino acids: CAISDEGAGSPLHF. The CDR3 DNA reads TGTGCCATCAGTGACGAGGGCGCCGGGTCACCCCTCCACTTT.

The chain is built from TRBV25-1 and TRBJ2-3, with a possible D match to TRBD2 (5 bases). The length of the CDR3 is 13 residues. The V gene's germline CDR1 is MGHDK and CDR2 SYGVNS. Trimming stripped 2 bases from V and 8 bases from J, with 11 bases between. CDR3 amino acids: CASSEEGRGTQYF. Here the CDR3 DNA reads TGTGCCAGCAGTGAAGAGGGCCGTGGTACGCAGTATTTT.

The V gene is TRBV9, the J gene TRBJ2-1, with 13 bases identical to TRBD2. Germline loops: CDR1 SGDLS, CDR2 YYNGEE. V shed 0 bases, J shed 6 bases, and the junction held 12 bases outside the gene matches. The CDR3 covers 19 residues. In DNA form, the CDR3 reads TGTGCCAGCAGCGTAGCCGTGGGGGGTGGGACTAGCGGGATCAATGAGCAGTTCTTC. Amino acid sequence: CASSVAVGGGTSGINEQFF.

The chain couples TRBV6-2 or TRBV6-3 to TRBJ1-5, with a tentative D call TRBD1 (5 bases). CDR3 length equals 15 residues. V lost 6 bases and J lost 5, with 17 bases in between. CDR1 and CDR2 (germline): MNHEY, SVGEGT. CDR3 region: CASSLGRGGHQPQHF. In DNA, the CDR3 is TGTGCCAGCAGCCTCGGGAGGGGCGGGCATCAGCCCCAGCATTTT.

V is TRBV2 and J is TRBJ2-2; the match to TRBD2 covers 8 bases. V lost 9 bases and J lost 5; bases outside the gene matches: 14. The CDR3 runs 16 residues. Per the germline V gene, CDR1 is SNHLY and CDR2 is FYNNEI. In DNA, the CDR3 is TGTGCCAGAGAAGCGGGAGACAGGTATCGGACCGGGGAGCTGTTTTTT. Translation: CAREAGDRYRTGELFF. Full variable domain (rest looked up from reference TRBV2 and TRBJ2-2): EPEVTQTPSHQVTQMGQEVILRCVPISNHLYFYWYRQILGQKVEFLVSFYNNEISEKSEIFDDQFSVERPDGSNFTLKIRSTKLEDSAMYFCAREAGDRYRTGELFFGEGSRLTVL.

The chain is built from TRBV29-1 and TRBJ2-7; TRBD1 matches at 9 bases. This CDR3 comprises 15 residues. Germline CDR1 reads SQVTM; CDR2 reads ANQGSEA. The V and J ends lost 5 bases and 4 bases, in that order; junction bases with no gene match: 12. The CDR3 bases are TGCAGCGTTACGATTCGGGGACAGGGTTTATACGAGCAGTACTTC. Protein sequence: CSVTIRGQGLYEQYF.

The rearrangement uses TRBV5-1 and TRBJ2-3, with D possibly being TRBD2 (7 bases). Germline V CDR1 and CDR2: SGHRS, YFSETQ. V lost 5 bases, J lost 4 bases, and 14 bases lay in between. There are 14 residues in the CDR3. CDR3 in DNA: TGCGCCAGCAGTTACGGAGGGGGGGCAGATACGCAGTATTTT. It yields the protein CASSYGGGADTQYF.

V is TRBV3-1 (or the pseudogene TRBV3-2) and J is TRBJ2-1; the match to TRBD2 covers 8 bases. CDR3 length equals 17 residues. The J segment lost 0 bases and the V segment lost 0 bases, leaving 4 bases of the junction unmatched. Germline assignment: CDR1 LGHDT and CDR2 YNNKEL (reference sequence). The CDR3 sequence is CASSQDLAGNSYNEQFF. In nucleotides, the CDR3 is TGTGCCAGCAGCCAAGACCTAGCGGGTAACTCCTACAATGAGCAGTTCTTC.

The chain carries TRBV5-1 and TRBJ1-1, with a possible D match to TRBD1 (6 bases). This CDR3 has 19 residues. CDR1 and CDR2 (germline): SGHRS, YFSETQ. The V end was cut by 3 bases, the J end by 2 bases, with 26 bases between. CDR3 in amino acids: CASSSPRGGSIALNTEAFF. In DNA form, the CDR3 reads TGCGCCAGCAGCTCTCCCCGTGGGGGCAGTATCGCCTTAAACACTGAAGCTTTCTTT.

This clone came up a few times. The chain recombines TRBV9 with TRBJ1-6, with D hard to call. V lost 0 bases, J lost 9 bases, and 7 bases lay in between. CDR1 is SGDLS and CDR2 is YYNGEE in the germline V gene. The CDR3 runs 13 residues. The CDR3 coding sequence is TGTGCCAGCAGCGTAGGACCGGGTTCACCCCTCCACTTT. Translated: CASSVGPGSPLHF.

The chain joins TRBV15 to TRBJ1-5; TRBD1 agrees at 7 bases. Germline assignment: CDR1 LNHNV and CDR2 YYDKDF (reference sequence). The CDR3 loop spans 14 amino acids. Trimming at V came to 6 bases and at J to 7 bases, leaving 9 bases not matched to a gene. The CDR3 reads CATREDRVPQPQHF. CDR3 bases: TGTGCCACCAGGGAAGACAGGGTCCCCCAGCCCCAGCATTTT.

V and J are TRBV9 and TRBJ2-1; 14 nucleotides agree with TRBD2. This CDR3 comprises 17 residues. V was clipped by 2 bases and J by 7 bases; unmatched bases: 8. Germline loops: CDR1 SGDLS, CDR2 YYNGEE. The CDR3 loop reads CASSVLTSGRVPNEQFF. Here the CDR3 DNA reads TGTGCCAGCAGCGTCTTGACTAGCGGGAGGGTCCCGAATGAGCAGTTCTTC.

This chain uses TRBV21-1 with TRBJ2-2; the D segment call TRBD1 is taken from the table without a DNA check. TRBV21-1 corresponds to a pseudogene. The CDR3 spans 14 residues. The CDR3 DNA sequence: TGTGCCAGCACCCAACGGACAGAGGGCGGGGAGCTGTTTTTT. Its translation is CASTQRTEGGELFF.

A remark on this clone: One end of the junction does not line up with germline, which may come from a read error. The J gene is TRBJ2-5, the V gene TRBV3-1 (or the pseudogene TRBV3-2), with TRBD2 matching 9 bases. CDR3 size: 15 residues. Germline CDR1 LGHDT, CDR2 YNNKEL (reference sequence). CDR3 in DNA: TGTGCCAGCGGCCAGACTAGCGGAATGAAAGAGACCCAGTACTTC. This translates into CASGQTSGMKETQYF.

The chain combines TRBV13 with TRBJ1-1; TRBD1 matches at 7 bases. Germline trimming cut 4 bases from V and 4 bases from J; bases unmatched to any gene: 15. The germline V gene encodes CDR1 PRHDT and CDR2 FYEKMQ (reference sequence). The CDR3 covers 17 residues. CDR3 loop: CASSYHNPFPGGTEAFF. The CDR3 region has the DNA TGTGCCAGCAGCTACCATAATCCTTTTCCAGGGGGCACTGAAGCTTTCTTT. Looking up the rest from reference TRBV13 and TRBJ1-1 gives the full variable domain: AAGVIQSPRHLIKEKRETATLKCYPIPRHDTVYWYQQGPGQDPQFLISFYEKMQSDKGSIPDRFSAQQFSDYHSELNMSSLELGDSALYFCASSYHNPFPGGTEAFFGQGTRLTVV.